The 4 T cell receptor beta chains reported below all come from one sample, sequenced in a study of T cells in Graves' hyperthyroidism and ophthalmopathy. Amplified regions were TCR beta CDR3 sequences from RNA transcripts. First-round RT-PCR of the TCR CDR3 relied on the HTBI primer set. Each CDR3 protein gets one entry after TCRdb re-called the multiplex PCR reads with MiXCR. The data hold under 650,000 distinct CDR3 sequences, with 15% to 20% observed a single time. The sequencing sample was made of blood. These TCRs come from a woman under 40 with Graves' hyperthyroidism.

This clonotype showed up many times. The chain joins TRBV3-1 to TRBJ1-1; tentatively, D is TRBD1 (6 bases). Deletions cut 4 bases from V and 5 bases from J, with 11 bases between. The CDR3 contains 13 residues. Germline-derived CDR1 and CDR2 are LGHDT and YNNKEL (reference sequence). The CDR3 DNA is TGTGCCAGCAGCCCTACAGGGCGGACTGAAGCTTTCTTT. It specifies CASSPTGRTEAFF.

This clonotype was observed many times. V and J are TRBV10-3 and TRBJ2-5; 14 nucleotides align to TRBD2. CDR1 and CDR2 (germline): ENHRY, SYGVKD. V lost 10 bases to trimming and J lost 10 bases; unmatched junction nucleotides: 8. The CDR3 covers 13 residues. CDR3 nucleotide sequence: TGTGCCACGAAAGGGACTAGCGGGAGCCACCAGTACTTC. Translating gives CATKGTSGSHQYF.

V is TRBV3-1 and J is TRBJ2-7; no reliable D call. Germline V gives CDR1 LGHDT, CDR2 YNNKEL (reference sequence). The CDR3 is 13 residues long. The V and J ends lost 0 bases and 5 bases respectively, with 8 bases between them. CDR3 in amino acids: CASSQDRRHEQYF. CDR3 DNA: TGTGCCAGCAGCCAAGATCGCCGACACGAGCAGTACTTC.

This clonotype was detected ten times or more. This chain joins TRBV3-1 and TRBJ2-3, with D tentatively TRBD1 or TRBD2 (5 bases each). The germline V gene encodes CDR1 LGHDT and CDR2 YNNKEL (reference sequence). V was pared by 2 bases and J by 6 bases, with 12 bases between. The CDR3 totals 14 residues. CDR3 nucleotide sequence: TGTGCCAGCAGCCAAAGGGACGTTCAGGATACGCAGTATTTT. Translating it yields CASSQRDVQDTQYF.